A selection of T cell receptor beta chains follows, all from one sample in a study of T cells in tuberculosis. Data came from immunoSEQ multiplex PCR; TCRdb stores just in-frame clones and leaves some out. The data show about 20,000 clones, more than 80% seen once. Material: PBMCs. These receptor sequences come from a donor aged 10 to 29 with latent tuberculosis or without tuberculosis infection. Each CDR3 is given without its conserved first and last residue. A row's size may be missing; if present it is once, few, many or a size class.

>.|13|TRBV5-1
ASSLGSVNTGELF
>.|14|TRBV4-2
ASSHPGGGVQETQY
>.|13|TRBV7-8
ASSLALGFRGELF
>.|10|TRBV7-2
ASSLNRSPLH
>once|15|TRBV9
ASTFPPAGKGSYEQY
>.|11|TRBV27
ASRKETNTEAF
>once|14|TRBV4-1
ASSPLWGVGNQPQH
>few|11|TRBV28
ASGGPPTDTQY
>.|12|TRBV9
ASSVMAGTDTQY
>.|13|TRBV7-2
ASSSLAGGPDTQY
>.|12|TRBV19
ASRGTGENPPLH
>.|13|TRBV6-5
ASSLSGGAADTQY
>.|13|TRBV6-5
ASRYTGQGVYEQY
>.|12|TRBV18
ASSPRAGDQPQH
>.|16|TRBV9
ASSAQPAGIGVTGELF
>.|14|TRBV19
ASSTLDRRNTGELF
>.|12|TRBV6-1
ASNARGSGQPQH
>few|12|TRBV28
ASRTSGGVYEQY
>.|12|TRBV2
ASNPTALNTEAF
>.|13|TRBV2
ASSRTVSSYNEQF
>.|13|TRBV15
ATSRGRILNTEAF